These 32 T cell receptor beta chains were all obtained from the same sample, sequenced in a study of graft-versus-host responses after intestinal transplantation. Antigen specificity for these receptors is unknown. TCRdb keeps only in-frame clones here, not all; method: immunoSEQ multiplex PCR. The repertoire holds about 89,000 clones, with less than 95% as singletons. The sample in question was unstimulated CD4+ T cells sorted from spleen or lymph node cells, obtained before transplant. These receptors came from a human donor who was the organ donor for an intestinal transplant.

The chain recombines TRBV7-3 with TRBJ2-1, with D possibly being TRBD1 or TRBD2 (5 bases each). V shed 2 bases and J shed 5 bases, with 10 bases lying between them. This CDR3 region has 14 residues. Per the germline V gene, CDR1 is SGHTA and CDR2 is FQGTGA. CDR3 DNA sequence: TGTGCCAGCAGCTTAGGGACGGCGGACAATGAGCAGTTCTTC. This translates into CASSLGTADNEQFF. Full variable domain (outside the CDR3, taken from reference TRBV7-3 and TRBJ2-1): GAGVSQTPSNKVTEKGKYVELRCDPISGHTALYWYRQSLGQGPEFLIYFQGTGAADDSGLPNDRFFAVRPEGSVSTLKIQRTERGDSAVYLCASSLGTADNEQFFGPGTRLTVL.

This clone was picked up one time. The chain couples TRBV6-6 to TRBJ1-5; 8 bases line up with TRBD1. This CDR3 has 16 residues. CDR1 is MNHNY and CDR2 is SVGAGI in the germline V gene (reference sequence). V dropped 5 bases and J dropped 2; count of bases not matched to a gene: 8. In DNA, the CDR3 is TGTGCCAGCAGTCTATATTTGGGACAGGGCAATCAGCCCCAGCATTTT. Translated: CASSLYLGQGNQPQHF.

This rearrangement joins TRBV28 to TRBJ2-3; the match to TRBD1 covers 8 bases. From germline, CDR1 is MDHEN and CDR2 SYDVKM. The CDR3 sequence is 17 residues long. The trim removed 1 base at V and 3 bases at J, leaving 9 bases unmatched. CDR3 residues: CASSLYAQGVITDTQYF. In DNA, the CDR3 is TGTGCCAGCAGTTTATACGCACAGGGGGTGATAACAGATACGCAGTATTTT.

The rearrangement joins TRBV2 to TRBJ1-2; 8 bases match TRBD1. The CDR3 extends over 14 amino acids. CDR1 is SNHLY, CDR2 FYNNEI, per germline. The J segment lost 4 bases and the V segment lost 5 bases, leaving 6 bases of the junction unmatched. The CDR3 sequence: CASSLQGATYGYTF. CDR3 sequence (DNA): TGTGCCAGCAGTCTCCAGGGGGCTACCTATGGCTACACCTTC. The full variable domain, with the rest looked up from reference TRBV2 and TRBJ1-2, is EPEVTQTPSHQVTQMGQEVILRCVPISNHLYFYWYRQILGQKVEFLVSFYNNEISEKSEIFDDQFSVERPDGSNFTLKIRSTKLEDSAMYFCASSLQGATYGYTFGSGTRLTVV.

This chain links TRBV9 with TRBJ1-6; D is possibly TRBD1 (5 bases). Germline V gene lookup returns CDR1 SGDLS and CDR2 YYNGEE. The V end was cut by 0 bases, the J end by 10 bases, with 11 bases between. This CDR3 comprises 14 residues. CDR3 in amino acids: CASSVDQGGSPLHF. The CDR3, as DNA: TGTGCCAGCAGCGTAGACCAGGGAGGCTCACCCCTCCACTTT.

The chain uses TRBV6-6 and TRBJ2-7; perhaps TRBD1 as D (6 bases). Germline V gene data show CDR1 as MNHNY and CDR2 as SVGAGI (reference sequence). CDR3 length equals 12 residues. Trimming took 6 bases from V and 2 from J, leaving 8 bases between them. CDR3 sequence: CASSPGAYEQYF. DNA of the CDR3: TGTGCCAGCAGCCCAGGGGCCTACGAGCAGTACTTC.

The rearrangement uses TRBV4-1 and TRBJ2-5, with TRBD2 as a possible D gene (5 bases). The DNA end is a closer match to TRBJ2-7, so the J assignment may be wrong. Germline CDR1 reads MGHRA; CDR2 reads YSYEKL. CDR3 length equals 18 residues. CDR3 amino acids: CASSPHLVGAASSYEQYF. In nucleotides, the CDR3 is TGCGCCAGCAGCCCGCACCTTGTGGGAGCCGCCAGCTCCTACGAGCAGTACTTC.

The chain joins TRBV27 to TRBJ1-1; tentatively, D is TRBD1 (6 bases). CDR3 size: 12 residues. Deletions cut 0 bases from V and 11 bases from J, with 10 bases between. Germline V CDR1 and CDR2: MNHEY, SMNVEV (reference sequence). The CDR3 region has the DNA TGTGCCAGCAGTTTATCGACAGGCCCGGCTTTCTTT. Translation: CASSLSTGPAFF.

The chain has TRBV6-5 and TRBJ2-2; no reliable D call. The V end was cut by 3 bases, the J end by 5 bases, with 7 bases between. Germline CDR1 and CDR2: MNHEY and SVGAGI. This CDR3 contains 13 residues. CDR3 DNA: TGTGCCAGCAGTTATCCCGGGACCGGGGAGCTGTTTTTT. Translation: CASSYPGTGELFF.

This chain's CDR3 is CASSDIREAYEQYF. The DNA of the CDR3 is TGTGCCAGTAGCGATATTAGGGAAGCCTACGAGCAGTACTTC. This sequence joins TRBV19 and TRBJ2-5; D is undetermined. The J call could be wrong; TRBJ2-7 is a better fit for the DNA end. The CDR3 consists of 14 residues. The germline gives CDR1 LNHDA, CDR2 SQIVND (reference sequence).

The V gene is TRBV30, the J gene TRBJ1-1; D gene uncertain. This CDR3 spans 14 amino acids. Deletions cut 5 bases from V and 3 bases from J, with 16 bases between. Looked up from germline, CDR1 is GTSNPN and CDR2 is SVGIG (reference sequence). The CDR3 protein is CAWAPPGPYTEAFF. The CDR3 DNA reads TGTGCCTGGGCCCCCCCAGGCCCTTACACTGAAGCTTTCTTT.

The chain couples TRBV6-5 to TRBJ2-5; TRBD1 or TRBD2 may be the D gene (5 bases each). V lost 3 bases and J 0 bases, leaving 8 bases between the germline ends. The CDR3 covers 14 residues. The germline V gene encodes CDR1 MNHEY and CDR2 SVGAGI. The CDR3 nucleotides are TGTGCCAGCAGTTATGTGGGGGACCAAGAGACCCAGTACTTC. Amino acid sequence: CASSYVGDQETQYF.

The V and J genes are TRBV19 and TRBJ1-1, with 8 bases lining up with TRBD1. The V gene's germline CDR1 is LNHDA and CDR2 SQIVND (reference sequence). This CDR3 spans 13 amino acids. The junction had 3 bases not matched to a gene; V was cut back by 3 bases and J by 6 bases. For the CDR3, the DNA is TGTGCCAGTAGTATCGGACAGGGCCCTGAAGCTTTCTTT. Translating gives CASSIGQGPEAFF.

The CDR3 bases are TGTGCCAGCAGCACCTCCGGGACAATCTATGGCTACACCTTC. Translating it yields CASSTSGTIYGYTF. The rearrangement uses TRBV5-4 and TRBJ1-2; weak D call: TRBD1 (6 bases). With 4 bases removed from V and 4 bases from J, the gap between germline ends came to 14 bases. This CDR3 spans 14 amino acids. Germline CDR1 reads SGHNT; CDR2 reads YYREEE (reference sequence).

This chain connects TRBV5-4 to TRBJ2-7; 8 bases map to TRBD2. V lost 0 bases to trimming and J lost 7 bases; unmatched junction nucleotides: 9. This CDR3 comprises 15 residues. Germline lookup yields CDR1 SGHNT and CDR2 YYREEE (reference sequence). The CDR3 region is CASSLDTRAGGEQYF. CDR3 DNA sequence: TGTGCCAGCAGCTTGGATACGCGGGCGGGGGGTGAGCAGTACTTC.

V usage is TRBV9 and J usage is TRBJ1-2, with no clear D. The CDR3 consists of 14 residues. The V end was cut by 4 bases, the J end by 5 bases, with 15 bases between. Germline lookup yields CDR1 SGDLS and CDR2 YYNGEE. The CDR3 bases are TGTGCCAGCAGCCCCCTCGTAGGGCGGTATGGCTACACCTTC. It encodes CASSPLVGRYGYTF. The variable domain in full, completed from reference TRBV9 and TRBJ1-2, reads DSGVTQTPKHLITATGQRVTLRCSPRSGDLSVYWYQQSLDQGLQFLIQYYNGEERAKGNILERFSAQQFPDLHSELNLSSLELGDSALYFCASSPLVGRYGYTFGSGTRLTVV.

The CDR3 DNA is TGTGCCAGCAGTTGGACAGGGGGCATGAACACTGAAGCTTTCTTT. Residues: CASSWTGGMNTEAFF. The V call is TRBV28, the J call TRBJ1-1, with 11 bases aligning to TRBD1. J gave up 0 bases and V 4 bases, and 1 base lay outside the gene matches. CDR1 and CDR2 (germline): MDHEN, SYDVKM. This CDR3 is 15 amino acids long.

The chain employs TRBV9 and TRBJ2-3; TRBD2 matches 9 bases. Germline CDR1 reads SGDLS; CDR2 reads YYNGEE. The CDR3 has 17 amino acids. Unmatched junction bases numbered 10, after V lost 2 bases and J lost 3 bases. CDR3 protein: CASSVTSGGFRTDTQYF. CDR3 nucleotide sequence: TGTGCCAGCAGCGTCACGAGCGGGGGGTTTCGAACAGATACGCAGTATTTT. The full variable domain, in which reference TRBV9 and TRBJ2-3 provide the parts outside the CDR3, is DSGVTQTPKHLITATGQRVTLRCSPRSGDLSVYWYQQSLDQGLQFLIQYYNGEERAKGNILERFSAQQFPDLHSELNLSSLELGDSALYFCASSVTSGGFRTDTQYFGPGTRLTVL.

This chain connects TRBV27 to TRBJ2-5; D not resolved. Germline CDR1 reads MNHEY; CDR2 reads SMNVEV (reference sequence). The CDR3 extends over 12 amino acids. Trimming cost V 8 bases and J 5 bases, with 12 bases left between them. The CDR3 coding sequence is TGTGCCAGCTCTAGAATGGGGGAGACCCAGTACTTC. It codes for CASSRMGETQYF.

The CDR3 loop reads CASSSPGLATDTQYF. The CDR3 DNA reads TGTGCCAGCAGCTCTCCGGGACTAGCGACAGATACGCAGTATTTT. The chain recombines TRBV7-2 with TRBJ2-3; 10 bases agree with TRBD2. J lost 3 bases, V lost 4 bases, and 4 bases had no gene match. Germline V CDR1 and CDR2: SGHTA, FQGNSA. CDR3 length: 15 amino acids.

The chain employs TRBV5-4 and TRBJ2-2, with TRBD1 matching over 9 bases. Germline trimming cut 1 base from V and 3 bases from J; bases unmatched to any gene: 4. This CDR3 contains 16 residues. Germline lookup yields CDR1 SGHNT and CDR2 YYREEE (reference sequence). The CDR3 DNA sequence: TGTGCCAGCAGCTTGAGGGACAGGGCCTACACCGGGGAGCTGTTTTTT. Protein sequence: CASSLRDRAYTGELFF.

This rearrangement joins TRBV4-2 to TRBJ2-3; D is perhaps TRBD2 (6 bases). This CDR3 is built from 14 residues. The germline V gene encodes CDR1 LGHNA and CDR2 YNFKEQ. The V end was cut by 4 bases, the J end by 0 bases, with 8 bases between. The CDR3 DNA is TGTGCCAGCAGCCCGGGGACTAGCACAGATACGCAGTATTTT. Translating it yields CASSPGTSTDTQYF.

V and J are TRBV9 and TRBJ1-4, with TRBD1 matching over 11 bases. CDR1 SGDLS and CDR2 YYNGEE come from the germline V gene. The J segment lost 5 bases and the V segment lost 3 bases, leaving 12 bases of the junction unmatched. The CDR3 runs to 18 residues. The CDR3 reads CASSGSLDRGQTNEKLFF. The CDR3 region has the DNA TGTGCCAGCAGCGGCTCCCTGGACAGGGGGCAAACAAATGAAAAACTGTTTTTT.

This sequence joins TRBV27 and TRBJ2-1; D is perhaps TRBD1 (5 bases). Germline CDR1 MNHEY, CDR2 SMNVEV (reference sequence). This CDR3 spans 15 amino acids. V dropped 0 bases and J dropped 0 bases, with 6 bases sitting between them. The CDR3 DNA reads as TGTGCCAGCAGTTTATCGCAGGGCTCCTACAATGAGCAGTTCTTC. Protein product: CASSLSQGSYNEQFF.

In this sample, this clone turned up once. V is TRBV4-1 and J is TRBJ2-5, with 10 bases lining up with TRBD2. V trimming: 0 bases; J trimming: 2 bases; junction bases outside the gene matches: 6. The CDR3 length is 17 residues. Germline CDR1 MGHRA, CDR2 YSYEKL. The CDR3 coding sequence is TGCGCCAGCAGCCAAGAGAAGGAGACTAGCGGGCAAGAGACCCAGTACTTC. Residues: CASSQEKETSGQETQYF.

The chain combines TRBV15 with TRBJ1-5, with D possibly matching TRBD1 (5 bases). The CDR3 contains 12 residues. Germline V CDR1 and CDR2: LNHNV, YYDKDF (reference sequence). V gave up 4 bases and J gave up 11 bases, with 12 bases separating them. CDR3 amino acids: CATSTRRGAQHF. CDR3 in DNA: TGTGCCACCAGCACGAGGCGGGGGGCCCAGCATTTT.

This chain joins TRBV18 and TRBJ1-1; D ambiguous. The germline CDR1 and CDR2 sequences are KGHSH and LQKENI. This CDR3 is 13 amino acids long. V was cut by 4 bases and J by 1 base, with 7 bases left in between. The CDR3 protein is CASSLYKNTEAFF. In DNA form, the CDR3 reads TGTGCCAGCTCACTTTATAAGAACACTGAAGCTTTCTTT.

This sequence joins TRBV7-2 and TRBJ2-3, with TRBD2 as a possible D gene (5 bases). CDR1 and CDR2 (germline): SGHTA, FQGNSA. The V end was cut by 5 bases, the J end by 6 bases, with 30 bases between. This CDR3 region has 19 residues. CDR3 residues: CASSTTTLGDWWIGDTQYF. CDR3 coding DNA: TGTGCCAGCAGCACAACGACTCTGGGAGACTGGTGGATCGGGGATACGCAGTATTTT.

The chain couples TRBV7-6 to TRBJ1-3; D gene uncertain. The length of the CDR3 is 17 residues. V dropped 1 base and J dropped 0 bases, with 13 bases sitting between them. Germline CDR1 SGHVS, CDR2 FNYEAQ. The CDR3 loop is CASSLDPPAYSGNTIYF. The CDR3 DNA is TGTGCCAGCAGCTTAGACCCCCCAGCATACTCTGGAAACACCATATATTTT.

The CDR3 protein is CASSLAGTVQFF. The DNA for the CDR3 is TGTGCCAGCAGCTTGGCCGGGACCGTACAGTTCTTC. This chain uses TRBV5-8 with TRBJ2-1, with D tentatively TRBD1 or TRBD2 (5 bases each). The germline gives CDR1 SGHTS, CDR2 YDEGEE. The CDR3 totals 12 residues. V gave up 0 bases and J gave up 13 bases, with 11 bases separating them.

Only a few counts were recorded for this clone. This chain uses TRBV5-6 with TRBJ2-5; no clear D. This CDR3 is 15 amino acids long. CDR1 SGHDT and CDR2 YYEEEE come from the germline V gene. The V gene lost 1 base and the J gene lost 0 bases, with 10 bases spanning the gap. CDR3 in amino acids: CASSLISGYQETQYF. The CDR3 bases are TGTGCCAGCAGCTTGATCTCAGGTTACCAAGAGACCCAGTACTTC.

The V and J genes are TRBV18 and TRBJ1-2; D is ambiguous. This CDR3 has 15 residues. The germline V and J ends were trimmed by 3 bases and 5 bases, with 16 bases remaining between them. CDR1 is KGHSH, CDR2 LQKENI, per germline. As DNA, the CDR3 is TGTGCCAGCTCACCCCAAACCGGGCTTGAGTATGGCTACACCTTC. Its protein product is CASSPQTGLEYGYTF. Full variable domain (remainder filled in from reference TRBV18 and TRBJ1-2): NAGVMQNPRHLVRRRGQEARLRCSPMKGHSHVYWYRQLPEEGLKFMVYLQKENIIDESGMPKERFSAEFPKEGPSILRIQQVVRGDSAAYFCASSPQTGLEYGYTFGSGTRLTVV.